What follows are 18 T cell receptor beta chains derived from one specimen sequenced in a study of shared clonotypes between healthy human individuals. CD45RO-negative CD8 cells positively selected for CCR7 made up the naive population, which excluded terminally differentiated effector memory CD45RA+ cells. The repertoire was sequenced with immunoSEQ multiplex PCR; TCRdb's copy has only in-frame clones and lacks some. This sample carries around 700,000 clones, approximately 90% of them seen once, and the ten largest clones take nearly 25%. What was sequenced was naive CD8+ T cells sorted from blood. These receptors all come from a man aged 30 to 45 in good health.

The rearrangement links TRBV6-6 to TRBJ2-1, with 7 bases that match TRBD2. CDR1 is MNHNY and CDR2 is SVGAGI in the germline V gene (reference sequence). The junction had 8 bases not matched to a gene; V was cut back by 8 bases and J by 10 bases. The CDR3 is 12 amino acids. The CDR3: CASRWGRDEQFF. In nucleotides, the CDR3 is TGTGCCAGCCGTTGGGGGAGGGACGAGCAGTTCTTC.

This chain uses TRBV30 with TRBJ1-1; the D gene is possibly TRBD1 (6 bases). Germline CDR1 and CDR2: GTSNPN and SVGIG (reference sequence). Trimming cost V 1 base and J 5 bases, with 11 bases left between them. The CDR3 runs to 13 residues. The CDR3 coding sequence is TGTGCCTGGAGTGACAGGGTTTCAACTGAAGCTTTCTTT. This sequence encodes CAWSDRVSTEAFF.

The genes are TRBV30 and TRBJ1-3; D is ambiguous. Trimming removed 1 base from V and 3 bases from J, with 4 bases in between. CDR1 and CDR2 (germline): GTSNPN, SVGIG (reference sequence). This CDR3 is 12 amino acids long. The DNA for the CDR3 is TGTGCCTGGAGTGCGCTTGGAAACACCATATATTTT. Its translation: CAWSALGNTIYF.

The V call is TRBV6-1, the J call TRBJ2-5; 9 bases line up with TRBD2. Germline CDR1 reads MNHNS; CDR2 reads SASEGT. The CDR3 spans 15 residues. V shed 7 bases and J 4 bases; nucleotides not matched to a gene: 10. Here the CDR3 reads CASTGLAGSLETQYF. DNA of the CDR3: TGTGCCAGCACGGGGCTAGCGGGGTCCCTAGAGACCCAGTACTTC.

The V gene is TRBV5-5, the J gene TRBJ2-5, with TRBD2 matching over 11 bases. From germline, CDR1 is SGHKS and CDR2 YYEKEE (reference sequence). The CDR3 consists of 16 residues. The junction had 2 bases not matched to a gene; V was cut back by 0 bases and J by 1 base. The CDR3 nucleotides read TGTGCCAGCAGCTTGGAACTAGCGGGGGTCCAAGAGACCCAGTACTTC. Translated, it gives CASSLELAGVQETQYF.

This chain joins TRBV6-5 and TRBJ2-2; D is uncertain. CDR3 length: 14 residues. V gave up 0 bases and J gave up 5 bases, with 7 bases separating them. The germline gives CDR1 MNHEY, CDR2 SVGAGI. The CDR3 loop is CASSYSSPTGELFF. DNA for the CDR3: TGTGCCAGCAGTTACTCGAGCCCGACCGGGGAGCTGTTTTTT.

This clone was seen once. This rearrangement joins TRBV4-3 to TRBJ2-5, with TRBD2 matching over 7 bases. The CDR3 runs to 15 residues. Germline V gene lookup returns CDR1 LGHNA and CDR2 YSLEER. V lost 0 bases, J lost 4 bases, and 5 bases stayed unmatched. This chain's CDR3 is CASSQEREGGETQYF. In nucleotides, the CDR3 is TGCGCCAGCAGCCAAGAGAGGGAGGGCGGAGAGACCCAGTACTTC.

J is TRBJ2-7 and V is TRBV28; TRBD1 agrees at 11 bases. CDR1 MDHEN and CDR2 SYDVKM come from the germline V gene. The CDR3 runs to 16 residues. With V trimmed by 7 bases and J by 5 bases, 13 bases remained unmatched. The CDR3 loop reads CASTPVQGQGAHEQYF. DNA of the CDR3: TGTGCCAGCACCCCGGTCCAAGGACAGGGGGCCCACGAGCAGTACTTC.

The chain carries TRBV2 and TRBJ2-1; 11 positions agree with TRBD2. The CDR3 is 19 residues long. Germline trimming cut 1 base from V and 8 bases from J; bases unmatched to any gene: 16. Germline V gene data show CDR1 as SNHLY and CDR2 as FYNNEI. The CDR3 coding sequence is TGTGCCAGCAGTGAAGAGGTAGTTAAGTCTAGCGGGAGGTTTGATGAGCAGTTCTTC. It yields the protein CASSEEVVKSSGRFDEQFF.

On this clone: At the DNA level, this CDR3 is encoded by other sequences in the same sample as well. The chain is built from TRBV7-9 and TRBJ2-7, with D maybe TRBD1 (5 bases). The V gene's germline CDR1 is SEHNR and CDR2 FQNEAQ (reference sequence). The CDR3 consists of 12 residues. V lost 1 base and J 5 bases, leaving 6 bases between the germline ends. CDR3 sequence: CASSLGGDEQYF. The CDR3 region has the DNA TGTGCCAGCAGCTTAGGGGGCGACGAGCAGTACTTC.

The chain has TRBV27 and TRBJ1-2, with D tentatively TRBD1 (5 bases). CDR1 is MNHEY and CDR2 is SMNVEV in the germline V gene (reference sequence). The length of the CDR3 is 15 residues. The V end lost 4 bases, the J end lost 5 bases, and 17 bases lay between the germline ends. The CDR3 protein is CASSWGRADLYGYTF. Written as DNA, the CDR3 is TGTGCCAGCAGTTGGGGCAGGGCGGACTTATATGGCTACACCTTC.

The genes are TRBV5-1 and TRBJ2-7; the D is unclear. Germline assignment: CDR1 SGHRS and CDR2 YFSETQ. CDR3 length: 13 amino acids. V shed 3 bases and J shed 3 bases, with 10 bases lying between them. The CDR3 DNA sequence: TGCGCCAGCAGCTGGGCACAAGACTACGAGCAGTACTTC. Encoded protein: CASSWAQDYEQYF.

Here the CDR3 reads CASSFTSGVGSYNEQFF. The CDR3 DNA reads TGTGCCAGCAGTTTCACTAGCGGGGTAGGGTCGTACAATGAGCAGTTCTTC. The rearrangement joins TRBV28 to TRBJ2-1, with 10 bases aligning to TRBD2. Per the germline V gene, CDR1 is MDHEN and CDR2 is SYDVKM. The J segment lost 4 bases and the V segment lost 3 bases, leaving 9 bases of the junction unmatched. CDR3 length: 17 residues.

The chain recombines TRBV2 with TRBJ1-2; D remains ambiguous. Germline V lookup: CDR1 SNHLY, CDR2 FYNNEI. This CDR3 has 15 residues. Deletions cut 2 bases from V and 0 bases from J, with 10 bases between. CDR3 loop: CASSEWQVANYGYTF. The CDR3 bases are TGTGCCAGCAGTGAATGGCAGGTAGCTAACTATGGCTACACCTTC.

This clone was detected only once. The chain recombines TRBV6-5 with TRBJ1-4, with 7 nucleotides matching TRBD1. Germline V gene sequence: CDR1 MNHEY, CDR2 SVGAGI. J gave up 6 bases and V 5 bases, and 9 bases lay outside the gene matches. The CDR3 spans 15 residues. CDR3 loop: CASSITGTVDEKLFF. The CDR3 DNA follows: TGTGCCAGCAGTATTACCGGGACAGTTGATGAAAAACTGTTTTTT.

The genes are TRBV25-1 and TRBJ2-5; 10 positions match TRBD1. The trim removed 3 bases at V and 3 bases at J, leaving 4 bases unmatched. This CDR3 is 15 amino acids long. The V gene's germline CDR1 is MGHDK and CDR2 SYGVNS. Here the CDR3 DNA reads TGTGCCAGCAGTGAGACAGGGGGCAAGGAAGAGACCCAGTACTTC. Protein sequence: CASSETGGKEETQYF.

This clone showed up just once. The chain links TRBV7-3 to TRBJ2-2; TRBD2 might be the D (5 bases). In germline, CDR1 is SGHTA, CDR2 FQGTGA. This CDR3 region has 16 residues. The V gene lost 5 bases and the J gene lost 4 bases, with 17 bases spanning the gap. CDR3 coding DNA: TGTGCCAGCAGCCTTCCGGGAACCACGGGCACCGGGGAGCTGTTTTTT. This gives the protein CASSLPGTTGTGELFF.

This chain connects TRBV2 to TRBJ2-7, with D unclear. V dropped 1 base and J dropped 3 bases, with 7 bases sitting between them. The CDR3 contains 13 residues. Germline V lookup: CDR1 SNHLY, CDR2 FYNNEI. The CDR3 bases are TGTGCCAGCAGTGAAGTTCCGGACTACGAGCAGTACTTC. It translates to CASSEVPDYEQYF.